What follows are 3 T cell receptor beta chains derived from one specimen sequenced in a study of T-cell memory formation after mild COVID-19. One entry per CDR3 protein, called by TCRdb with MiXCR from the 5' RACE reads. The repertoire includes 55,000 to 70,000 distinct CDR3 sequences, approximately 30% of them detected once, and 35% to 45% sits in the top ten. The sample taken for sequencing was PBMCs or a T cell subset sorted from them (not recorded which). The receptors come from a man in his late teens or twenties who had mild COVID-19 (a few samples of this study predate the infection). Cell type and time point are not known.

The CDR3 nucleotides read TGCGCCAGCAGCCAAGATTTTTACCGGAACAGGGTATATGGCTACACCTTC. The encoded protein is CASSQDFYRNRVYGYTF. This chain joins TRBV4-3 and TRBJ1-2; TRBD1 is a possible D gene (6 bases). This CDR3 region has 17 residues. Trimming cost V 0 bases and J 5 bases, with 19 bases left between them. The germline gives CDR1 LGHNA, CDR2 YSLEER.

This clonotype has more than one count but fewer than ten. V usage is TRBV4-2 and J usage is TRBJ2-7; 7 bases line up with TRBD1. The CDR3 covers 16 residues. Germline V gene data show CDR1 as LGHNA and CDR2 as YNFKEQ. J gave up 2 bases and V 4 bases, and 11 bases lay outside the gene matches. CDR3 sequence: CASSRLSRDSPYEQYF. CDR3 in DNA: TGTGCCAGCAGCCGCCTGTCCCGGGACAGCCCCTACGAGCAGTACTTC.

The genes are TRBV7-9 and TRBJ1-1; 7 bases are shared with TRBD1. CDR1 is SEHNR and CDR2 is FQNEAQ in the germline V gene (reference sequence). V gave up 1 base and J gave up 0 bases; unmatched junction bases: 5. The CDR3 contains 16 residues. DNA for the CDR3: TGTGCCAGCAGCTTAGTGGGGACAGCGATGAACACTGAAGCTTTCTTT. This sequence encodes CASSLVGTAMNTEAFF.